Presented here are 30 T cell receptor beta chains from one specimen sequenced in a study of T cell responses to AZD1222 COVID-19 vaccine. Profiled with immunoSEQ multiplex PCR; TCRdb holds only in-frame clones, not every one. The sample shows 100,000 to 150,000 clones, about nine tenths of them seen only once. This specimen consisted of peripheral blood, obtained on day 0 of AZD1222 vaccination. Receptor source: an adult in good health.

The chain employs TRBV3-1 (or the pseudogene TRBV3-2) and TRBJ2-1; 9 nucleotides match TRBD2. V dropped 5 bases and J dropped 0; count of bases not matched to a gene: 2. The CDR3 is made up of 15 amino acids. Germline-derived CDR1 and CDR2 are LGHDT and YNNKEL (reference sequence). CDR3 DNA: TGTGCCAGCAGCAAGCGGGGGGACTCCTACAATGAGCAGTTCTTC. It yields the protein CASSKRGDSYNEQFF.

The chain links TRBV29-1 to TRBJ2-7; 7 bases map to TRBD2. CDR1 and CDR2 (germline): SQVTM, ANQGSEA. J lost 2 bases, V lost 7 bases, and 11 bases had no gene match. The CDR3 is 14 amino acids. The CDR3 DNA is TGCAGCGGACTCAAGCGGGACTTCCCCTACGAGCAGTACTTC. Encoded protein: CSGLKRDFPYEQYF.

V is TRBV5-1 and J is TRBJ1-1; D remains unclear. This CDR3 contains 14 residues. The germline CDR1 and CDR2 sequences are SGHRS and YFSETQ. The V end lost 7 bases, the J end lost 11 bases, and 24 bases lay between the germline ends. The DNA for the CDR3 is TGCGCCAGCCGCCGAAGCAACCAACCGGCCCGGGCTTTCTTT. It specifies CASRRSNQPARAFF. The complete variable domain, with remaining parts taken from reference TRBV5-1 and TRBJ1-1, reads KAGVTQTPRYLIKTRGQQVTLSCSPISGHRSVSWYQQTPGQGLQFLFEYFSETQRNKGNFPGRFSGRQFSNSRSEMNVSTLELGDSALYLCASRRSNQPARAFFGQGTRLTVV.

Only one count was recorded for this clone. The chain has TRBV6-5 and TRBJ2-5; D is uncertain. Trimming cost V 6 bases and J 4 bases, with 15 bases left between them. The CDR3 is 14 residues long. CDR1 MNHEY and CDR2 SVGAGI come from the germline V gene. As DNA, the CDR3 is TGTGCCAGCAGCCTTTATGATACGAGAGAGACCCAGTACTTC. This gives the protein CASSLYDTRETQYF.

The J gene is TRBJ1-2, the V gene TRBV12-3 or TRBV12-4; D gene unclear. This CDR3 is 13 amino acids long. V dropped 4 bases and J dropped 1 base, with 7 bases sitting between them. The CDR3 region has the DNA TGTGCCAGCAGTTCCCGGGTTAACTATGGCTACACCTTC. Its protein product is CASSSRVNYGYTF.

V is TRBV13 and J is TRBJ2-7, with D perhaps TRBD1 or TRBD2 (5 bases each). There are 14 residues in the CDR3. Trimming stripped 5 bases from V and 3 bases from J, with 14 bases between. The V gene's germline CDR1 is PRHDT and CDR2 FYEKMQ (reference sequence). CDR3 loop: CASSLGDGDYEQYF. The CDR3 nucleotides are TGTGCCAGCAGCCTCGGGGACGGTGACTACGAGCAGTACTTC.

This clone appeared a few times. The chain joins TRBV12-3 or TRBV12-4 to TRBJ2-1, with 7 bases identical to TRBD2. The CDR3 consists of 13 residues. With V trimmed by 7 bases and J by 12 bases, 12 bases remained unmatched. CDR3 region: CASTSHGGLVQFF. The CDR3, as DNA: TGTGCCAGCACCTCCCACGGGGGGTTGGTGCAGTTCTTC.

V usage is TRBV24-1 and J usage is TRBJ1-2; perhaps TRBD1 as D (5 bases). Trimming stripped 1 base from V and 6 bases from J, with 8 bases between. Looked up from germline, CDR1 is KGHDR and CDR2 is SFDVKD. This CDR3 has 13 amino acids. In DNA, the CDR3 is TGTGCCACCAGTGATTTCTCAGGGAATGGCTACACCTTC. It encodes CATSDFSGNGYTF.

The chain carries TRBV19 and TRBJ2-7; TRBD1 matches at 8 bases. V trimming: 6 bases; J trimming: 6 bases; junction bases outside the gene matches: 13. The V gene's germline CDR1 is LNHDA and CDR2 SQIVND (reference sequence). CDR3 length: 15 residues. CDR3 amino acids: CASSKDRGSGSEQYF. The CDR3 bases are TGTGCCAGTAGCAAAGACAGGGGAAGTGGAAGCGAGCAGTACTTC.

This clone was recorded once. The genes are TRBV6-5 and TRBJ2-3; weak D call: TRBD1 (5 bases). CDR1 is MNHEY and CDR2 is SVGAGI in the germline V gene. The CDR3 has 14 residues. Trimming took off 6 bases at V and 0 bases at J, with 10 bases between the two ends. The DNA for the CDR3 is TGTGCCAGCAGGACAGTAGTAAGCACAGATACGCAGTATTTT. Protein sequence: CASRTVVSTDTQYF.

This chain joins TRBV11-2 and TRBJ1-4; perhaps TRBD1 as D (6 bases). V was shortened by 6 bases and J by 0 bases, with 14 bases between the two germline ends. The CDR3 is 16 amino acids. Germline V gene sequence: CDR1 SGHAT, CDR2 FQNNGV. CDR3 loop: CASRPGRGATNEKLFF. In DNA form, the CDR3 reads TGTGCCAGCAGACCCGGCAGGGGCGCAACTAATGAAAAACTGTTTTTT. Based on the CDR3 plus reference TRBV11-2 and TRBJ1-4, the full variable domain is EAGVAQSPRYKIIEKRQSVAFWCNPISGHATLYWYQQILGQGPKLLIQFQNNGVVDDSQLPKDRFSAERLKGVDSTLKIQPAKLEDSAVYLCASRPGRGATNEKLFFGSGTQLSVL.

The chain employs TRBV7-2 and TRBJ1-6; D call uncertain. This CDR3 has 15 residues. Trimming stripped 4 bases from V and 7 bases from J, with 14 bases between. In germline, CDR1 is SGHTA, CDR2 FQGNSA. CDR3 sequence: CASSSGNGRNSPLHF. As DNA, the CDR3 is TGTGCCAGCAGCTCTGGGAACGGCCGCAATTCACCCCTCCACTTT.

CDR3: CASSMGGPLEKLFF. The CDR3 region has the DNA TGTGCCAGTAGTATGGGGGGACCGCTTGAAAAACTGTTTTTT. V and J are TRBV19 and TRBJ1-4, with a possible D match to TRBD1 (5 bases). Per the germline V gene, CDR1 is LNHDA and CDR2 is SQIVND (reference sequence). CDR3 length: 14 amino acids. Between the trimmed V and J ends, which lost 3 bases and 7 bases, there was a span of 12 bases.

The chain joins TRBV19 to TRBJ1-5, with 7 bases that match TRBD1. Trimming removed 6 bases from V and 6 bases from J; junction bases left unmatched: 11. Germline V gene data show CDR1 as LNHDA and CDR2 as SQIVND (reference sequence). This CDR3 is built from 15 residues. CDR3 loop: CASSQNTGEGQPQHF. Written as DNA, the CDR3 is TGTGCCAGTAGCCAAAACACAGGGGAAGGTCAGCCCCAGCATTTT.

The rearrangement uses TRBV20-1 and TRBJ2-3; D gene unclear. The CDR3 covers 10 residues. CDR1 is DFQATT and CDR2 is SNEGSKA in the germline V gene (reference sequence). V was cut by 5 bases and J by 2 bases, with 2 bases left in between. The CDR3 nucleotides read TGCAGTGCTTACACAGATACGCAGTATTTT. Its translation: CSAYTDTQYF.

V is TRBV6-4 and J is TRBJ1-6, with D unresolved. Per the germline V gene, CDR1 is MRHNA and CDR2 is SNTAGT. The CDR3 is made up of 14 amino acids. The V gene lost 0 bases and the J gene lost 9 bases, with 9 bases spanning the gap. CDR3 nucleotides: TGTGCCAGCAGTGACTCGAAGGAGGGTTCACCCCTCCACTTT. Encoded protein: CASSDSKEGSPLHF.

This chain links TRBV10-3 with TRBJ1-3; D is perhaps TRBD1 (5 bases). Germline CDR1 is ENHRY and CDR2 is SYGVKD. CDR3 length equals 15 residues. V shed 11 bases and J shed 6 bases, with 23 bases lying between them. The CDR3 protein is CASEGLRDPENTIYF. Written as DNA, the CDR3 is TGTGCCTCCGAGGGACTTCGTGACCCCGAAAACACCATATATTTT.

V gene TRBV27 combines with J gene TRBJ1-5, with a tentative D call TRBD1 (5 bases). Germline V CDR1 and CDR2: MNHEY, SMNVEV (reference sequence). Trimming stripped 2 bases from V and 7 bases from J, with 9 bases between. The CDR3 has 13 residues. The CDR3 here is CASSLGTGQPQHF. The CDR3 nucleotides are TGTGCCAGCAGTTTAGGCACAGGACAGCCCCAGCATTTT.

The CDR3 bases are TGTGCCAGCAGTTGGAACAGGGAAGACATTCAGTACTTC. Its protein product is CASSWNREDIQYF. The chain couples TRBV27 to TRBJ2-4, with a weak D call TRBD1 (6 bases). The germline CDR1 and CDR2 sequences are MNHEY and SMNVEV (reference sequence). The CDR3 has 13 amino acids. Between the trimmed V and J ends, which lost 4 bases and 8 bases, there was a span of 12 bases.

CDR3 bases: TGTGCCAGCAGCGAACCTAGCGGATACTACAATGAGCAGTTCTTC. It specifies CASSEPSGYYNEQFF. This chain uses TRBV7-2 with TRBJ2-1, with 7 bases identical to TRBD2. Unmatched junction bases numbered 7, after V lost 5 bases and J lost 3 bases. CDR1 and CDR2 from the germline V gene are SGHTA and FQGNSA. The CDR3 has 15 amino acids.

J is TRBJ2-7 and V is TRBV6-2 or TRBV6-3; the D gene is possibly TRBD2 (7 bases). This CDR3 contains 16 residues. Germline CDR1 MNHEY, CDR2 SVGEGT. V lost 1 base, J lost 5 bases, and 18 bases lay in between. The CDR3 here is CASSYWGGRSFNEQYF. CDR3 DNA sequence: TGTGCCAGCAGTTACTGGGGGGGGCGTTCCTTCAACGAGCAGTACTTC.

The rearrangement joins TRBV9 to TRBJ2-3; 7 nucleotides agree with TRBD2. From germline, CDR1 is SGDLS and CDR2 YYNGEE. Trimming cost V 2 bases and J 0 bases; bases outside gene matches: 3. There are 15 residues in the CDR3. The CDR3 here is CASSVSGASTDTQYF. CDR3 nucleotide sequence: TGTGCCAGCAGCGTGAGCGGGGCTAGCACAGATACGCAGTATTTT.

J is TRBJ2-4 and V is TRBV27; 11 bases are a match to TRBD1. With V trimmed by 5 bases and J by 9 bases, 6 bases remained unmatched. Germline loops: CDR1 MNHEY, CDR2 SMNVEV (reference sequence). The CDR3 is made up of 14 amino acids. The CDR3 loop reads CASSITGTGGIQYF. The CDR3 DNA is TGTGCCAGCAGTATAACCGGGACAGGGGGCATTCAGTACTTC.

The CDR3 loop reads CASSWGLAGGSDTQYF. CDR3 nucleotide sequence: TGTGCCAGCAGTTGGGGACTAGCGGGGGGTTCCGATACGCAGTATTTT. The rearrangement uses TRBV6-5 and TRBJ2-3, with 15 bases lining up with TRBD2. The CDR3 length is 16 residues. V lost 4 bases and J lost 6; bases outside the gene matches: 5. Per the germline V gene, CDR1 is MNHEY and CDR2 is SVGAGI.

This clone was counted only a few times. The chain combines TRBV3-1 (or the pseudogene TRBV3-2) with TRBJ1-6; D call uncertain. The germline CDR1 and CDR2 sequences are LGHDT and YNNKEL (reference sequence). CDR3 length: 15 amino acids. Trimming stripped 3 bases from V and 7 bases from J, with 13 bases between. For the CDR3, the DNA is TGTGCCAGCAGCCAGTCGACTAGACCCAATTCACCCCTCCACTTT. This translates into CASSQSTRPNSPLHF.

The V and J genes are TRBV21-1 and TRBJ2-7; no DNA check was done on the table's D call, TRBD2. TRBV21-1 is flagged as a pseudogene. CDR3 size: 16 residues. The DNA of the CDR3 is TGTGCCAGTCTGACTAGCGGACGCCTAGGTGGGTACGAGCAGTACTTC. It translates to CASLTSGRLGGYEQYF.

The V call is TRBV9, the J call TRBJ1-3; 8 bases align to TRBD1. The CDR3 is made up of 14 amino acids. The J segment lost 9 bases and the V segment lost 4 bases, leaving 9 bases of the junction unmatched. Germline V CDR1 and CDR2: SGDLS, YYNGEE. The CDR3 protein is CASSPGQAGGTIYF. The CDR3 DNA follows: TGTGCCAGCAGCCCGGGACAGGCGGGAGGCACCATATATTTT.

The rearrangement joins TRBV12-5 to TRBJ1-2; 7 bases are a match to TRBD1. V was pared by 0 bases and J by 5 bases, with 9 bases of the junction left unmatched. CDR1 and CDR2 (germline): LGHNT, FRNRAP. CDR3 length: 16 residues. As DNA, the CDR3 is TGTGCTAGTGGTTTGGTAGGGACAGAACTACTGTATGGCTACACCTTC. It specifies CASGLVGTELLYGYTF.

The gene calls are TRBV27 and TRBJ2-3; TRBD1 agrees at 7 bases. CDR3 size: 15 residues. CDR1 MNHEY and CDR2 SMNVEV come from the germline V gene (reference sequence). Germline trimming cut 3 bases from V and 1 base from J; bases unmatched to any gene: 4. CDR3 nucleotides: TGTGCCAGCAGTTTCCCGCAGGGGGGCACAGATACGCAGTATTTT. Protein sequence: CASSFPQGGTDTQYF.

The chain recombines TRBV7-2 with TRBJ1-1, with D possibly TRBD1 on 6 matching bases. The CDR3 runs to 16 residues. Germline V gene lookup returns CDR1 SGHTA and CDR2 FQGNSA. The germline V and J ends were trimmed by 1 base and 4 bases, with 16 bases remaining between them. The CDR3: CASSLEAGRGGTEAFF. CDR3 coding DNA: TGTGCCAGCAGCTTAGAGGCAGGGAGAGGGGGCACTGAAGCTTTCTTT.